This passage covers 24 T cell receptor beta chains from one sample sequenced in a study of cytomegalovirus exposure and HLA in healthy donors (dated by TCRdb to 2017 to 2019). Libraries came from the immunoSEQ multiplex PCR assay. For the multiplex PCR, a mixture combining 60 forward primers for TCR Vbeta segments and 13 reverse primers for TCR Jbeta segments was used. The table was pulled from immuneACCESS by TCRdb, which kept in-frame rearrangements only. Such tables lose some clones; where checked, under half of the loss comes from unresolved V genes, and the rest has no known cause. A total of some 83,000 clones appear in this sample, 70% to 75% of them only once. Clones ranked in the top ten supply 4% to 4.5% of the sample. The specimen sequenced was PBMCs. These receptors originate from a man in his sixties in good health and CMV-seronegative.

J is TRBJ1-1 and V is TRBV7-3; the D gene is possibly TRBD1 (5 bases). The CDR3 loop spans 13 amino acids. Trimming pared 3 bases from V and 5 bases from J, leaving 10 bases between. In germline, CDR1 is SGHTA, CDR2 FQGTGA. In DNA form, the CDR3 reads TGTGCCAGCAGCTTGGGGGAGGGAACTGAAGCTTTCTTT. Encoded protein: CASSLGEGTEAFF. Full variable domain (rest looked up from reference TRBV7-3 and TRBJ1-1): GAGVSQTPSNKVTEKGKYVELRCDPISGHTALYWYRQSLGQGPEFLIYFQGTGAADDSGLPNDRFFAVRPEGSVSTLKIQRTERGDSAVYLCASSLGEGTEAFFGQGTRLTVV.

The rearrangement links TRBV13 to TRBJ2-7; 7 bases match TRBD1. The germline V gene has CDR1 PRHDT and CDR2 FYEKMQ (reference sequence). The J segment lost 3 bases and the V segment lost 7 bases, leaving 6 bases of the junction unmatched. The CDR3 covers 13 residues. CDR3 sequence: CASKYGDSYEQYF. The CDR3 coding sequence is TGTGCCAGCAAATATGGGGACAGCTACGAGCAGTACTTC.

CDR3 in DNA: TGTGCCAGCAGTGACCTCAGGGGTAGCAATCAGCCCCAGCATTTT. This translates into CASSDLRGSNQPQHF. V gene TRBV28 combines with J gene TRBJ1-5; the D gene is possibly TRBD1 (6 bases). V gave up 5 bases and J gave up 0 bases, with 11 bases separating them. This CDR3 is 15 amino acids long. Germline-derived CDR1 and CDR2 are MDHEN and SYDVKM.

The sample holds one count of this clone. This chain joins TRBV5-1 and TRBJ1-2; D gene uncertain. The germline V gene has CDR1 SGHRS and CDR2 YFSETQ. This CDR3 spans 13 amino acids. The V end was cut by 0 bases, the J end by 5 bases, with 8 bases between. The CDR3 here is CASSLESQYGYTF. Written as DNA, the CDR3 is TGCGCCAGCAGCTTGGAGTCCCAGTATGGCTACACCTTC. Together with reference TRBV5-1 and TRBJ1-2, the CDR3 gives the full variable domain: KAGVTQTPRYLIKTRGQQVTLSCSPISGHRSVSWYQQTPGQGLQFLFEYFSETQRNKGNFPGRFSGRQFSNSRSEMNVSTLELGDSALYLCASSLESQYGYTFGSGTRLTVV.

The CDR3: CASSARVLTSTEQFF. CDR3 bases: TGTGCCAGCTCCGCGCGGGTCCTTACATCGACTGAGCAGTTCTTC. The chain combines TRBV27 with TRBJ2-1; possible D gene TRBD2, 5 bases. The CDR3 has 15 residues. V lost 8 bases and J lost 9, with 23 bases in between. Germline V gene sequence: CDR1 MNHEY, CDR2 SMNVEV (reference sequence).

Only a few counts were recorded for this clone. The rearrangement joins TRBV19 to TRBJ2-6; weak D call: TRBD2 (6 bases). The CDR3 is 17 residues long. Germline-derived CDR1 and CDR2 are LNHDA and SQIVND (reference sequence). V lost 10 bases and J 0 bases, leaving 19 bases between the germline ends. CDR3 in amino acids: CATTGRGPLSGANVLTF. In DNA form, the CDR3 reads TGTGCCACCACGGGGCGGGGACCACTCTCTGGGGCCAACGTCCTGACTTTC.

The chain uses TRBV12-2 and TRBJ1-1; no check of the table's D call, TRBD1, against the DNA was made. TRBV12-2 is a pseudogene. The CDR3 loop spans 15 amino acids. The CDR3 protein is CASRLAQQIPTEAFF. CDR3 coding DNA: TGTGCAAGTCGCTTAGCCCAACAGATCCCCACTGAAGCTTTCTTT.

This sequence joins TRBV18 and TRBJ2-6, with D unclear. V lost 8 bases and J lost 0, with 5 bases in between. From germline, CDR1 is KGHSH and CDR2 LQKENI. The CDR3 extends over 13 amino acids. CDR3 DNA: TGTGCCAGCCTAGACTCTGGGGCCAACGTCCTGACTTTC. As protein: CASLDSGANVLTF.

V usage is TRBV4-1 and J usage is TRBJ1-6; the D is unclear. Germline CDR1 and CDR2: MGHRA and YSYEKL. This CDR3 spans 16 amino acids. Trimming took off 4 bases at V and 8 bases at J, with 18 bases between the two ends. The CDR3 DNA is TGCGCCAGCAGCCCTCTGACGGGGAGGGAAGATTCACCCCTCCACTTT. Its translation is CASSPLTGREDSPLHF.

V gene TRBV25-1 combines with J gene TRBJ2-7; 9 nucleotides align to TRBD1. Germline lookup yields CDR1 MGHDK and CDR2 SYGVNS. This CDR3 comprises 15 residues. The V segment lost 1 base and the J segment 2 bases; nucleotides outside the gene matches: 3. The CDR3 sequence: CASSEFRQGAYEQYF. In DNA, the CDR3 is TGTGCCAGCAGTGAATTCCGACAGGGGGCCTACGAGCAGTACTTC.

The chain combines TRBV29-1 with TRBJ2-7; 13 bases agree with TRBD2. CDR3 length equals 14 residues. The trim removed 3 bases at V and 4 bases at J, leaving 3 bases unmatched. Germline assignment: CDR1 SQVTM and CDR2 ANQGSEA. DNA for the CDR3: TGCAGCGTTGAGTTACTAGCGGGGGGGTACGAGCAGTACTTC. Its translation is CSVELLAGGYEQYF.

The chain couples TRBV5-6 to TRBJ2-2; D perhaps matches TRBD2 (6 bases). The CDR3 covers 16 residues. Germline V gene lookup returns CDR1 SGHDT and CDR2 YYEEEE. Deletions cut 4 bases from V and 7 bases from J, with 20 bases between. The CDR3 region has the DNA TGTGCCAGCAGCCCCCCGCCACTAGTCGGGGGCGGGGAGCTGTTTTTT. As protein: CASSPPPLVGGGELFF.

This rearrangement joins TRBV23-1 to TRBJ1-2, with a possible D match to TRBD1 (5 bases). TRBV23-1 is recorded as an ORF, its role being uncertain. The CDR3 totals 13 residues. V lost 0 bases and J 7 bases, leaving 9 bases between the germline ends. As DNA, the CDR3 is TGCGCCAGCAGTCAATCGAGGAGGGGTGGCTACACCTTC. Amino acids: CASSQSRRGGYTF.

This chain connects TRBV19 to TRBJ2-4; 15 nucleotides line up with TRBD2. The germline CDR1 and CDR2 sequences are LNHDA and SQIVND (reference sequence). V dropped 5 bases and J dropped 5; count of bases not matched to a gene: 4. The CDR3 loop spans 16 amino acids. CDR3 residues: CASSPGLAGGQNIQYF. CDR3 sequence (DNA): TGTGCCAGTAGTCCAGGACTAGCGGGAGGGCAAAACATTCAGTACTTC.

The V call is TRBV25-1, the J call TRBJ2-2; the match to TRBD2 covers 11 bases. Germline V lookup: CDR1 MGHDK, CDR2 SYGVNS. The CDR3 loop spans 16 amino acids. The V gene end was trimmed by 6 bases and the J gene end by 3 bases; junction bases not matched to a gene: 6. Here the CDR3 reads CASRPPGLADTGELFF. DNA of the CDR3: TGTGCCAGCAGGCCCCCGGGACTAGCGGACACCGGGGAGCTGTTTTTT.

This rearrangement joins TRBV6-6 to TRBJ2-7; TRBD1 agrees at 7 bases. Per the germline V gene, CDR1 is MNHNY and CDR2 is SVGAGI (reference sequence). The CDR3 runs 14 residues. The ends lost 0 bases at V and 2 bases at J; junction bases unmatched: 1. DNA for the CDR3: TGTGCCAGCAGTTACTCGGACAGGACCTACGAGCAGTACTTC. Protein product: CASSYSDRTYEQYF.

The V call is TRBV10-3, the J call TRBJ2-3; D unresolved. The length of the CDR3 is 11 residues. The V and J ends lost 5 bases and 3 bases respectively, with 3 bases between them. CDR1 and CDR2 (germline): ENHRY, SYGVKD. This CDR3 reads CAISSTDTQYF. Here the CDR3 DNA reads TGTGCCATCAGTTCTACAGATACGCAGTATTTT.

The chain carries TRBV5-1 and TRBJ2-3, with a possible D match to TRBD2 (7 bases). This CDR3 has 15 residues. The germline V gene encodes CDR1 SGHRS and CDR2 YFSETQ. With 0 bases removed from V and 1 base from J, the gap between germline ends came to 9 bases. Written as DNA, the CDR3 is TGCGCCAGCAGCTTGGGGGGGGGCGGCACAGATACGCAGTATTTT. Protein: CASSLGGGGTDTQYF.

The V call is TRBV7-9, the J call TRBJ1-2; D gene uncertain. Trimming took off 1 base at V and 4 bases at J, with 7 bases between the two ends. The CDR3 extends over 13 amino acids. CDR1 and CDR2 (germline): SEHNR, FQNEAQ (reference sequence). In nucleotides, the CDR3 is TGTGCCAGCAGCTTAGTGTCTCTCTATGGCTACACCTTC. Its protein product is CASSLVSLYGYTF.

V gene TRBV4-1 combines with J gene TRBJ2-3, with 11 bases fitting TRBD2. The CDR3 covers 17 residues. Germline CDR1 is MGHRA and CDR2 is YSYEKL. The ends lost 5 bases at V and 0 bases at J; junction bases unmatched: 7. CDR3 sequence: CASSSRLAGTSTDTQYF. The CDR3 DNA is TGCGCCAGCAGCTCCCGACTAGCGGGGACTAGCACAGATACGCAGTATTTT.

Here the CDR3 reads CASSPGLATAHEQYF. The CDR3 DNA reads TGCGCCAGCAGCCCCGGACTAGCCACGGCCCACGAGCAGTACTTC. The chain couples TRBV5-1 to TRBJ2-7; TRBD2 matches 8 bases. Germline assignment: CDR1 SGHRS and CDR2 YFSETQ. There are 15 residues in the CDR3. J lost 5 bases, V lost 4 bases, and 11 bases had no gene match.

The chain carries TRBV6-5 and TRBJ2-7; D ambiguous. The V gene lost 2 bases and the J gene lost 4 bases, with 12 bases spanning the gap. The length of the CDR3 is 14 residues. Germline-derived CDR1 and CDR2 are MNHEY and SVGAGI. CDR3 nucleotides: TGTGCCAGCAGTTACGAGTCTCGGAGTTACGAGCAGTACTTC. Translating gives CASSYESRSYEQYF.

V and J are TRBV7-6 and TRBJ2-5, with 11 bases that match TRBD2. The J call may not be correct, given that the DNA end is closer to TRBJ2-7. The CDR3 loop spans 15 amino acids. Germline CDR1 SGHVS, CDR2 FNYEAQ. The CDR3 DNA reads TGTGCCAGCAGCTCATTAGCGGGGGGGCCGTACGAGCAGTACTTC. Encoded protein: CASSSLAGGPYEQYF.

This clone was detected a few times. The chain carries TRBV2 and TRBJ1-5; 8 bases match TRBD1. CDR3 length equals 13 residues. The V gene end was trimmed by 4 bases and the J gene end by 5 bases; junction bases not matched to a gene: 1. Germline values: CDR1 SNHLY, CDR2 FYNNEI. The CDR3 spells CASSGTGYQPQHF. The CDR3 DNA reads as TGTGCCAGCAGTGGGACAGGGTATCAGCCCCAGCATTTT.